Sequencing of this T cell receptor (beta chain) was carried out in a study of regulatory T cells in long-lasting Graves disease. Germline values: CDR1 SQVTM, CDR2 ANQGSEA. CDR3 length: 19 amino acids. With 6 bases clipped from V and 0 bases from J, the junction kept 14 bases outside the gene matches. This clonotype has more than one count but fewer than ten. The sample's time point: newly diagnosed GD, antithyroid drugs for less than 3 months. The TCR library was made from RNA extracted from PBMCs. All patients originated from an endocrinology department located in Xi'an, China. Building the TCR beta libraries relied on iRepertoire HTBI primers, and CDR3 regions underwent Arm-PCR. TCRdb reprocessed the multiplex PCR reads with MiXCR, giving one entry per CDR3 protein. The table has 380,000 or so distinct CDR3 sequences, 15% to 20% seen once. The data were also submitted as part of a second study, on T cells in Graves' hyperthyroidism and ophthalmopathy.

The V call is TRBV29-1, the J call TRBJ2-1; TRBD2 agrees at 13 bases. The specimen comprised peripheral blood mononuclear cells (PBMCs), sampled at new diagnosis, from a patient treated with antithyroid drugs. The sequence was obtained from a woman under 30 with Graves disease. Here the CDR3 DNA reads TGCAGCGTGAAACCGGGACTAGCGGGAACCCGAAGCTCCTACAATGAGCAGTTCTTC. Protein: CSVKPGLAGTRSSYNEQFF.